This T cell receptor (beta chain) was identified in a study of regulatory T cells in long-lasting Graves disease. At least ten counts were recorded for this clonotype. Construction of the TCR beta libraries employed iRepertoire HTBI primers in conjunction with Arm-PCR of CDR3 regions. Each CDR3 protein is one row after TCRdb ran MiXCR on the multiplex PCR reads. The sample includes approximately 350,000 distinct CDR3 sequences, 12% of them seen just once. Per the germline V gene, CDR1 is LNHNV and CDR2 is YYDKDF (reference sequence). Trimming removed 1 base from V and 2 bases from J, with 12 bases in between. The CDR3 length is 15 residues. Sample time point: newly diagnosed GD, antithyroid drugs for less than 3 months. The authors made the TCR library using RNA they extracted from PBMCs. These same records also appear under a second study, on T cells in Graves' hyperthyroidism and ophthalmopathy.

The chain is built from TRBV15 and TRBJ2-7; TRBD2 might be the D (6 bases). Source: peripheral blood mononuclear cells (PBMCs), taken at new diagnosis, from a patient treated with antithyroid drugs. This TCR came from a woman younger than 30 with Graves disease. CDR3 DNA sequence: TGTGCCACCAGCAGAGCTCGGGGAGGTCCCTACGAGCAGTACTTC. Protein sequence: CATSRARGGPYEQYF.